This is a list of T cell receptor beta chains from one sample in a study of blood T cells in healthy people across ages. TCRdb reprocessed the 5' RACE reads with MiXCR, giving one entry per CDR3 protein. In the table there are 650,000 to 1,000,000 distinct CDR3 sequences, approximately 35% of which are singletons. Sequenced: blood. Every receptor here comes from a man younger than 35 in good health. Each CDR3 is given with its conserved first and last residue. Each record gives: CDR3 protein, CDR3 DNA, V gene, D gene, CDR3 length, clone size, J gene. A D gene is named only where the DNA matches it firmly. Only part of the rows carry a size: once, few, many, or a class if the clone is expanded.

CDR3aa: CASSKLSGNTEAFF
CDR3nt: TGTGCCAGTAGTAAGCTGTCGGGGAACACTGAAGCTTTCTTT
v_gene: TRBV19
d_gene: .
len: 14
abundance: .
j_gene: TRBJ1-1

CDR3aa: CSATYGHYEQYF
CDR3nt: TGCAGTGCTACTTATGGTCACTACGAGCAGTACTTC
v_gene: TRBV20-1
d_gene: .
len: 12
abundance: .
j_gene: TRBJ2-7

CDR3aa: CATSYQGGAGTDTQYF
CDR3nt: TGTGCCACCAGTTATCAAGGGGGGGCCGGCACAGATACGCAGTATTTT
v_gene: TRBV4-2
d_gene: .
len: 16
abundance: .
j_gene: TRBJ2-3

CDR3aa: CASSSRYGGAYNEQFF
CDR3nt: TGCGCCAGCAGCTCCCGTTACGGGGGGGCTTATAATGAGCAGTTCTTC
v_gene: TRBV5-1
d_gene: TRBD2
len: 16
abundance: .
j_gene: TRBJ2-1

CDR3aa: CASTYRGTGELFF
CDR3nt: TGTGCCAGCACCTACAGGGGGACCGGGGAGCTGTTTTTT
v_gene: TRBV27
d_gene: TRBD1
len: 13
abundance: few
j_gene: TRBJ2-2

CDR3aa: CASSVTGEVNEQFF
CDR3nt: TGTGCCAGCAGCGTAACAGGAGAGGTCAATGAGCAGTTCTTC
v_gene: TRBV9
d_gene: .
len: 14
abundance: .
j_gene: TRBJ2-1

CDR3aa: CASSLLGTGDFGNQPQHF
CDR3nt: TGTGCCAGCAGCTTATTGGGGACAGGGGATTTTGGCAATCAGCCCCAGCATTTT
v_gene: TRBV7-2
d_gene: TRBD1
len: 18
abundance: .
j_gene: TRBJ1-5

CDR3aa: CASSLLAGGPQTQYF
CDR3nt: TGTGCCAGCAGTTTACTAGCGGGGGGGCCACAGACCCAGTACTTC
v_gene: TRBV12-3/TRBV12-4
d_gene: TRBD2
len: 15
abundance: .
j_gene: TRBJ2-5

CDR3aa: CASSEGGRDYGYTF
CDR3nt: TGTGCCAGCAGTGAAGGAGGCAGGGACTATGGCTACACCTTC
v_gene: TRBV25-1
d_gene: .
len: 14
abundance: few
j_gene: TRBJ1-2

CDR3aa: CASRLEETQYF
CDR3nt: TGTGCCAGCAGACTTGAAGAGACCCAGTACTTC
v_gene: TRBV12-3/TRBV12-4
d_gene: .
len: 11
abundance: .
j_gene: TRBJ2-5

CDR3aa: CASSLGGSYNEQYF
CDR3nt: TGCGCCAGCAGCTTGGGGGGGTCCTACAATGAGCAGTACTTC
v_gene: TRBV27
d_gene: TRBD2
len: 14
abundance: many
j_gene: TRBJ2-7

CDR3aa: CASSSSRGTEVHTQYF
CDR3nt: TGTGCCAGCAGCTCAAGCAGGGGGACCGAAGTCCATACGCAGTATTTT
v_gene: TRBV11-3
d_gene: TRBD1
len: 16
abundance: .
j_gene: TRBJ2-3

CDR3aa: CSVRDGGDNYEQYF
CDR3nt: TGCAGCGTCCGGGATGGTGGGGACAACTACGAGCAGTACTTC
v_gene: TRBV29-1
d_gene: .
len: 14
abundance: many
j_gene: TRBJ2-7

CDR3aa: CVSSLGTDYNEQFF
CDR3nt: TGTGTCAGCAGCTTAGGGACAGATTACAATGAGCAGTTCTTC
v_gene: TRBV7-9
d_gene: TRBD1
len: 14
abundance: .
j_gene: TRBJ2-1

CDR3aa: CASSLVRLAGVTSTDAQYF
CDR3nt: TGTGCCAGCAGCTTAGTTCGGCTAGCGGGGGTCACTAGCACAGATGCGCAGTATTTT
v_gene: TRBV7-2
d_gene: TRBD2
len: 19
abundance: .
j_gene: TRBJ2-3

CDR3aa: CASSQAPQGGGQETQYF
CDR3nt: TGTGCCAGCAGCCAAGCCCCGCAGGGCGGTGGACAAGAGACCCAGTACTTC
v_gene: TRBV5-5
d_gene: .
len: 17
abundance: many
j_gene: TRBJ2-5

CDR3aa: CASSLPKAPSTDTQYF
CDR3nt: TGTGCCAGCAGTTTACCTAAAGCGCCCAGCACAGATACGCAGTATTTT
v_gene: TRBV12-3/TRBV12-4
d_gene: .
len: 16
abundance: .
j_gene: TRBJ2-3

CDR3aa: CSTAGGRQETQYF
CDR3nt: TGCAGTACTGCAGGGGGCCGGCAAGAGACCCAGTACTTC
v_gene: TRBV20-1
d_gene: TRBD1
len: 13
abundance: .
j_gene: TRBJ2-5

CDR3aa: CSFNGGRNEQYF
CDR3nt: TGCAGTTTTAACGGGGGGCGTAATGAGCAGTACTTC
v_gene: TRBV20-1
d_gene: .
len: 12
abundance: .
j_gene: TRBJ2-7

CDR3aa: CASSIGGDEQYF
CDR3nt: TGTGCCAGCAGTATAGGGGGAGACGAGCAGTACTTC
v_gene: TRBV7-2
d_gene: .
len: 12
abundance: .
j_gene: TRBJ2-7

CDR3aa: CASSYVLAGVGNEQYF
CDR3nt: TGTGCCAGCAGTTACGTTCTAGCGGGGGTCGGCAATGAGCAGTACTTC
v_gene: TRBV6-6
d_gene: TRBD2
len: 16
abundance: .
j_gene: TRBJ2-7

CDR3aa: CASTSRAVYNEQYF
CDR3nt: TGTGCCAGCACTTCCAGGGCGGTCTACAATGAGCAGTACTTC
v_gene: TRBV6-6
d_gene: .
len: 14
abundance: .
j_gene: TRBJ2-7

CDR3aa: CASSYPIRTGRETQYF
CDR3nt: TGTGCCAGCAGTTACCCGATCCGGACGGGACGGGAGACCCAGTACTTC
v_gene: TRBV6-2/TRBV6-3
d_gene: .
len: 16
abundance: .
j_gene: TRBJ2-5

CDR3aa: CASSPALGVYYNEQFF
CDR3nt: TGTGCCAGCAGCCCCGCGTTAGGGGTTTACTACAATGAGCAGTTCTTC
v_gene: TRBV7-9
d_gene: .
len: 16
abundance: .
j_gene: TRBJ2-1

CDR3aa: CASSVRGEGFPEAFF
CDR3nt: TGTGCCAGCAGCGTACGAGGGGAAGGGTTCCCTGAAGCTTTCTTT
v_gene: TRBV9
d_gene: .
len: 15
abundance: many
j_gene: TRBJ1-1

CDR3aa: CAISEGGEQFF
CDR3nt: TGTGCCATCAGTGAGGGGGGTGAGCAGTTCTTC
v_gene: TRBV10-3
d_gene: .
len: 11
abundance: few
j_gene: TRBJ2-1

CDR3aa: CASSFTSGRQETQYF
CDR3nt: TGTGCCAGCAGTTTTACTAGCGGGAGACAAGAGACCCAGTACTTC
v_gene: TRBV12-3/TRBV12-4
d_gene: TRBD2
len: 15
abundance: .
j_gene: TRBJ2-5

CDR3aa: CASSLVGMTYEQYF
CDR3nt: TGTGCCAGCAGCTTAGTAGGGATGACCTACGAGCAGTACTTC
v_gene: TRBV7-2
d_gene: .
len: 14
abundance: few
j_gene: TRBJ2-7

CDR3aa: CARGAGTENSYSYEQYF
CDR3nt: TGTGCCAGGGGGGCTGGGACAGAAAATTCGTACTCCTACGAGCAGTACTTC
v_gene: TRBV2
d_gene: TRBD1
len: 17
abundance: .
j_gene: TRBJ2-7

CDR3aa: CATSRDIGANTEAFF
CDR3nt: TGTGCCACCAGCAGAGATATCGGGGCGAACACTGAAGCTTTCTTT
v_gene: TRBV15
d_gene: .
len: 15
abundance: few
j_gene: TRBJ1-1

CDR3aa: CASSSIYRGHTQYF
CDR3nt: TGTGCCAGCAGTTCCATCTACAGGGGGCATACGCAGTATTTT
v_gene: TRBV27
d_gene: TRBD1
len: 14
abundance: few
j_gene: TRBJ2-3

CDR3aa: CASSFQAGQPQHF
CDR3nt: TGTGCCAGCAGCTTCCAGGCGGGTCAGCCCCAGCATTTT
v_gene: TRBV7-9
d_gene: .
len: 13
abundance: few
j_gene: TRBJ1-5

CDR3aa: CASSRTGTANEETQYF
CDR3nt: TGCGCCAGCAGCCGCACCGGGACAGCAAACGAAGAGACCCAGTACTTC
v_gene: TRBV4-1
d_gene: TRBD1
len: 16
abundance: few
j_gene: TRBJ2-5

CDR3aa: CASSTRDRSYEQYF
CDR3nt: TGTGCCAGCAGCACTCGGGACCGCTCCTACGAGCAGTACTTC
v_gene: TRBV12-3/TRBV12-4
d_gene: .
len: 14
abundance: .
j_gene: TRBJ2-7

CDR3aa: CASSSLDRGEETRYF
CDR3nt: TGTGCCAGCAGCTCTCTAGACAGGGGAGAAGAGACCCGGTACTTC
v_gene: TRBV11-2
d_gene: TRBD1
len: 15
abundance: .
j_gene: TRBJ2-7

CDR3aa: CASSVQGFDTEAFF
CDR3nt: TGTGCCAGCAGCGTACAGGGGTTTGATACTGAAGCTTTCTTT
v_gene: TRBV7-2
d_gene: TRBD1
len: 14
abundance: .
j_gene: TRBJ1-1

CDR3aa: CASSLAPSGGPNEQFF
CDR3nt: TGCGCCAGCAGCTTGGCTCCTAGCGGGGGCCCCAATGAGCAGTTCTTC
v_gene: TRBV5-1
d_gene: TRBD2
len: 16
abundance: many
j_gene: TRBJ2-1

CDR3aa: CSAPGTGSLVYNEQFF
CDR3nt: TGCAGTGCCCCCGGGACAGGTAGTTTGGTGTACAATGAGCAGTTCTTC
v_gene: TRBV20-1
d_gene: TRBD1
len: 16
abundance: .
j_gene: TRBJ2-1

CDR3aa: CASPTEGWGSGYTF
CDR3nt: TGTGCCAGCCCCACGGAGGGATGGGGAAGCGGCTACACCTTC
v_gene: TRBV12-3/TRBV12-4
d_gene: .
len: 14
abundance: .
j_gene: TRBJ1-2

CDR3aa: CASSQGTMQYF
CDR3nt: TGTGCCAGCAGTCAAGGGACAATGCAGTACTTC
v_gene: TRBV12-3/TRBV12-4
d_gene: .
len: 11
abundance: .
j_gene: TRBJ2-7

CDR3aa: CSAQRGTGVNQPQHF
CDR3nt: TGCAGTGCTCAAAGAGGGACAGGGGTAAATCAGCCCCAGCATTTT
v_gene: TRBV20-1
d_gene: TRBD1
len: 15
abundance: .
j_gene: TRBJ1-5

CDR3aa: CATSRLDRAGTDTQYF
CDR3nt: TGTGCCACCAGCAGACTAGACAGGGCGGGCACAGATACGCAGTATTTT
v_gene: TRBV15
d_gene: TRBD1
len: 16
abundance: .
j_gene: TRBJ2-3

CDR3aa: CASSERDRGNYGYTF
CDR3nt: TGTGCCAGCAGTGAAAGGGACAGGGGGAACTATGGCTACACCTTC
v_gene: TRBV2
d_gene: TRBD1
len: 15
abundance: .
j_gene: TRBJ1-2

CDR3aa: CASSEVGPSRTQYF
CDR3nt: TGTGCCAGCAGTGAAGTCGGGCCTTCGAGGACCCAGTACTTC
v_gene: TRBV25-1
d_gene: .
len: 14
abundance: few
j_gene: TRBJ2-5

CDR3aa: CASSPPPRQGRYGYTF
CDR3nt: TGTGCCAGCAGTCCCCCACCTCGGCAGGGGAGGTATGGCTACACCTTC
v_gene: TRBV6-2/TRBV6-3
d_gene: .
len: 16
abundance: few
j_gene: TRBJ1-2

CDR3aa: CATRSGMNTEAFF
CDR3nt: TGTGCCACCAGGTCAGGGATGAACACTGAAGCTTTCTTT
v_gene: TRBV15
d_gene: .
len: 13
abundance: few
j_gene: TRBJ1-1

CDR3aa: CVSSLTSGVIDTQYF
CDR3nt: TGTGTCAGCAGCTTAACTAGCGGGGTTATAGATACGCAGTATTTT
v_gene: TRBV11-1
d_gene: TRBD2
len: 15
abundance: few
j_gene: TRBJ2-3

CDR3aa: CASSLPSRVEYNEQFF
CDR3nt: TGCGCCAGCAGCTTGCCCTCCAGGGTTGAATACAATGAGCAGTTCTTC
v_gene: TRBV5-1
d_gene: .
len: 16
abundance: .
j_gene: TRBJ2-1

CDR3aa: CASSPTGSEQYF
CDR3nt: TGTGCCAGCAGCCCCACAGGGAGCGAGCAGTACTTC
v_gene: TRBV12-3/TRBV12-4
d_gene: .
len: 12
abundance: many
j_gene: TRBJ2-7

CDR3aa: CASSILAGENEQFF
CDR3nt: TGTGCCAGTAGTATACTAGCGGGGGAGAATGAGCAGTTCTTC
v_gene: TRBV19
d_gene: TRBD2
len: 14
abundance: once
j_gene: TRBJ2-1

CDR3aa: CASSLVGRGTDTQYF
CDR3nt: TGTGCCAGCAGCTTAGTTGGGAGGGGCACAGATACGCAGTATTTT
v_gene: TRBV7-2
d_gene: TRBD2
len: 15
abundance: many
j_gene: TRBJ2-3